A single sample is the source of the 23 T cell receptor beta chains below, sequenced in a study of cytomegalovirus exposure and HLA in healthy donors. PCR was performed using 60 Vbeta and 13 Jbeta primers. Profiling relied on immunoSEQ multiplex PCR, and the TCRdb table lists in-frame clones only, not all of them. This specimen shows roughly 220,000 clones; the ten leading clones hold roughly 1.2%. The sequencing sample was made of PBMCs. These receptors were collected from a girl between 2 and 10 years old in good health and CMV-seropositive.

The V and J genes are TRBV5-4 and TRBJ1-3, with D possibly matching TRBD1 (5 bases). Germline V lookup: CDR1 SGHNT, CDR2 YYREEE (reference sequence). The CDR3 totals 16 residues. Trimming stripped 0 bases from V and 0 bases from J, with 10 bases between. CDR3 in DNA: TGTGCCAGCAGCTTGGAGGGACTTAGCTCTGGAAACACCATATATTTT. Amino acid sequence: CASSLEGLSSGNTIYF.

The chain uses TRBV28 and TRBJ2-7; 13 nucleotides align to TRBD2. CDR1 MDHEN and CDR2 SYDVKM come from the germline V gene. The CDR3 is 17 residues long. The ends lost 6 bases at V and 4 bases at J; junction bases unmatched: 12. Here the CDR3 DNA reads TGTGCCAGCAGCGCTAACGGACTAGCGGGAGATGTATACGAGCAGTACTTC. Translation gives CASSANGLAGDVYEQYF.

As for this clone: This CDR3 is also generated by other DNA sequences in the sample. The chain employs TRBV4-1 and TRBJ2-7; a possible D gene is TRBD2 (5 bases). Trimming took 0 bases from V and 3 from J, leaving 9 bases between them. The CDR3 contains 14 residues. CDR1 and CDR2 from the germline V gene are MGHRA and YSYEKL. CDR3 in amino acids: CASSQERASYEQYF. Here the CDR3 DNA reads TGCGCCAGCAGCCAAGAGCGGGCCAGCTACGAGCAGTACTTC.

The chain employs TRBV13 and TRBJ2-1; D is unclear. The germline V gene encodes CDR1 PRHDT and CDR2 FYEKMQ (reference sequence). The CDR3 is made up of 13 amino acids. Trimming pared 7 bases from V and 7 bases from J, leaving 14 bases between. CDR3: CASTTEFENEQFF. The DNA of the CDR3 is TGTGCCAGCACTACGGAGTTTGAAAATGAGCAGTTCTTC. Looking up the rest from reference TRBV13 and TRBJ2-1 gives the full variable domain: AAGVIQSPRHLIKEKRETATLKCYPIPRHDTVYWYQQGPGQDPQFLISFYEKMQSDKGSIPDRFSAQQFSDYHSELNMSSLELGDSALYFCASTTEFENEQFFGPGTRLTVL.

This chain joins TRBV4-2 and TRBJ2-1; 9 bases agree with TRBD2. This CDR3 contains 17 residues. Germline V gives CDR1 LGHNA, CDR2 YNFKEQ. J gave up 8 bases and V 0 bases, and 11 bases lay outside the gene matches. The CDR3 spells CASSQDQLAGLRYEQFF. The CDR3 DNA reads TGTGCCAGCAGCCAAGATCAGCTAGCGGGATTGAGATATGAGCAGTTCTTC.

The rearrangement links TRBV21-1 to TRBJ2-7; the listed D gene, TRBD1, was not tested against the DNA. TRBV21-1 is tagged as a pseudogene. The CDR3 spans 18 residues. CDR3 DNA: TGTGCCAGCAACCTTCTTTTATCGGGACAGGGTCCGTTTTACGAGCAGTACTTC. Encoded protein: CASNLLLSGQGPFYEQYF.

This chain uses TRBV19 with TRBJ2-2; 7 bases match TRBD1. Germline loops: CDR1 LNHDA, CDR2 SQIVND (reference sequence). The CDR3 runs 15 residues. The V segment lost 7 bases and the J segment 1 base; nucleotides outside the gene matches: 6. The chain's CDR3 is CASKPGQKNTGELFF. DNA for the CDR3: TGTGCCAGTAAACCGGGACAGAAGAACACCGGGGAGCTGTTTTTT.

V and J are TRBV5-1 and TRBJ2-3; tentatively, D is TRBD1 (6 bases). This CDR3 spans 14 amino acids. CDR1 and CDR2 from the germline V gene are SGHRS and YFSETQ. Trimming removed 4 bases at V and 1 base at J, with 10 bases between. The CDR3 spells CASSEGHRTDTQYF. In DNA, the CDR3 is TGCGCCAGCAGCGAGGGACACCGCACAGATACGCAGTATTTT.

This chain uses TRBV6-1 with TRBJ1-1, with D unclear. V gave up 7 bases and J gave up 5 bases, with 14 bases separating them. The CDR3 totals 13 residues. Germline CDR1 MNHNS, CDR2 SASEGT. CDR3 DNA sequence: TGTGCCAGCACCCTAAGTGGGGAGACTGAAGCTTTCTTT. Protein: CASTLSGETEAFF.

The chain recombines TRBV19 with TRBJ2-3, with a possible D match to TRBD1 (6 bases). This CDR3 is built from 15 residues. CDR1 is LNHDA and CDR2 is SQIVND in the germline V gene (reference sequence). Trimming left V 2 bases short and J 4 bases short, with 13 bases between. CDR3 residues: CASSIRGRGADTQYF. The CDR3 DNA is TGTGCCAGTAGTATAAGGGGCAGGGGAGCAGATACGCAGTATTTT.

The CDR3 DNA sequence: TGTGCCAGCAGCGGTGGGGCTAGACCCTACGAGCAGTACTTC. Translated: CASSGGARPYEQYF. The chain couples TRBV6-1 to TRBJ2-7; maybe TRBD1 (5 bases). The CDR3 covers 14 residues. The V and J ends lost 6 bases and 2 bases respectively, with 14 bases between them. Germline V lookup: CDR1 MNHNS, CDR2 SASEGT.

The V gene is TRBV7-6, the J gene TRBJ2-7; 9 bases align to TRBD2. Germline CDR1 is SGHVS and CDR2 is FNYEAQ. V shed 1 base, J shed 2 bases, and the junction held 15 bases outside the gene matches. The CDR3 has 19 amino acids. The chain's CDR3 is CASSLDHSSGDSLTYEQYF. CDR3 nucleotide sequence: TGTGCCAGCAGCTTAGATCATTCTAGCGGGGACTCCCTTACCTACGAGCAGTACTTC.

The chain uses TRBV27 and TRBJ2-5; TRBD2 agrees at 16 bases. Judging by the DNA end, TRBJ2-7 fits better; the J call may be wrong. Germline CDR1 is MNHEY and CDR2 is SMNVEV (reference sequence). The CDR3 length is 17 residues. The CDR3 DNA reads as TGTGCCAGCAGTCCGGGACTAGCGGGAGGGTTAACCTACGAGCAGTACTTC. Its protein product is CASSPGLAGGLTYEQYF.

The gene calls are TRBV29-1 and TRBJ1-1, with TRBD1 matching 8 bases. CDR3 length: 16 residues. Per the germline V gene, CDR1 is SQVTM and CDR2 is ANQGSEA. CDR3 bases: TGCGGCGCCACTCCGGACAGGGAGGTTCGGAACACTGAAGCTTTCTTT. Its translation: CGATPDREVRNTEAFF.

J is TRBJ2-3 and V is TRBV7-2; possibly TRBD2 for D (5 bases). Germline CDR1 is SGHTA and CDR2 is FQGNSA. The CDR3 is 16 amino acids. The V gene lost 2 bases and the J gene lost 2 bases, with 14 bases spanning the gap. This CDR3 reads CASSLSVGLATDTQYF. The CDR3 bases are TGTGCCAGCAGCTTATCCGTCGGTCTAGCCACAGATACGCAGTATTTT.

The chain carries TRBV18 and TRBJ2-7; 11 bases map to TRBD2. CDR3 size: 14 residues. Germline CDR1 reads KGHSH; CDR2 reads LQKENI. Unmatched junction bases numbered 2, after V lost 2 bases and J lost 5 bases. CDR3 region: CASSPTSGSDEQYF. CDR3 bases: TGTGCCAGCTCACCAACTAGCGGGAGCGACGAGCAGTACTTC.

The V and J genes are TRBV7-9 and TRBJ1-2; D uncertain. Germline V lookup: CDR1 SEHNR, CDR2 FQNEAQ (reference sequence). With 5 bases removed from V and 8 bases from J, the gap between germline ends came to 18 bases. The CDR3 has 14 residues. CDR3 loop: CASSPSGGREGYTF. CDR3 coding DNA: TGTGCCAGCAGCCCAAGTGGAGGGAGGGAAGGCTACACCTTC.

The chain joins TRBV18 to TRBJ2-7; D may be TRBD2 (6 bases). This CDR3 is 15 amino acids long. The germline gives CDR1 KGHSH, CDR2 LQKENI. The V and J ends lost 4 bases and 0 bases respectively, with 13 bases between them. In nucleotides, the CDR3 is TGTGCCAGCTCACGGGTTAGCGGAGGCTCCTACGAGCAGTACTTC. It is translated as CASSRVSGGSYEQYF.

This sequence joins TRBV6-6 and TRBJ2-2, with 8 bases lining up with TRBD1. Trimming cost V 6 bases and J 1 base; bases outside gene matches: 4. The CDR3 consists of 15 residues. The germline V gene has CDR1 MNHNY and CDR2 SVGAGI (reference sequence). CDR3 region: CASRSGTGNTGELFF. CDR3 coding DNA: TGTGCCAGCAGGTCCGGGACAGGGAACACCGGGGAGCTGTTTTTT.

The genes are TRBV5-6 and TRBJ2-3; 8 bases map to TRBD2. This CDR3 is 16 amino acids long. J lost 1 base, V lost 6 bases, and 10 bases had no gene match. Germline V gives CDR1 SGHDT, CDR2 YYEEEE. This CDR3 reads CASKTQRETRTDTQYF. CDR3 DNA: TGTGCCAGCAAGACACAGCGGGAGACCCGCACAGATACGCAGTATTTT.

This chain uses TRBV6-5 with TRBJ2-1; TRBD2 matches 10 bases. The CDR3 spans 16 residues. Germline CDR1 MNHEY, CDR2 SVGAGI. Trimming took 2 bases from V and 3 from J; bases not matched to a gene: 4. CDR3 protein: CASSYPPSGSYNEQFF. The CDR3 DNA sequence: TGTGCCAGCAGTTACCCCCCTAGCGGGAGCTACAATGAGCAGTTCTTC.

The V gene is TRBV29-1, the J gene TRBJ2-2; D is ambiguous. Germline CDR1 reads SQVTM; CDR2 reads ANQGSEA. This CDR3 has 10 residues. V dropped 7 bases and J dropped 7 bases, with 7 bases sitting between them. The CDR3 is CSALFGELFF. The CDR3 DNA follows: TGCAGCGCTCTATTCGGGGAGCTGTTTTTT.

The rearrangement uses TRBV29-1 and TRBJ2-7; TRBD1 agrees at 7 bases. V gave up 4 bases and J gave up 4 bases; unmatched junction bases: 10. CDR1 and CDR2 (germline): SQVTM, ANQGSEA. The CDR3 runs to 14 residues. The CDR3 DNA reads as TGCAGCGTTGTCTCATACCGGGACAGATACGAGCAGTACTTC. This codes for CSVVSYRDRYEQYF.